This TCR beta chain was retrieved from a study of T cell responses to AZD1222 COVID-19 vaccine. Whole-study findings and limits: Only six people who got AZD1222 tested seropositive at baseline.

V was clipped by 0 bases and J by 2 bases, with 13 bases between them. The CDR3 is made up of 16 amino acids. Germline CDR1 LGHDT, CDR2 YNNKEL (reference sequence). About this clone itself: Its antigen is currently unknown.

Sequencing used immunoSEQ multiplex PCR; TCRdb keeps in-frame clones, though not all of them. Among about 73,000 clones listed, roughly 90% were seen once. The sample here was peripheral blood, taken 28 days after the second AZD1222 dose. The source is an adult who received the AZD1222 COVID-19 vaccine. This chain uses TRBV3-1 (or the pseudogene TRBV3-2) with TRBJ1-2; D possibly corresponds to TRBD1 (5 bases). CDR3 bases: TGTGCCAGCAGCCAAGATTTGGGGGGAGCCAACTATGGCTACACCTTC. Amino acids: CASSQDLGGANYGYTF.